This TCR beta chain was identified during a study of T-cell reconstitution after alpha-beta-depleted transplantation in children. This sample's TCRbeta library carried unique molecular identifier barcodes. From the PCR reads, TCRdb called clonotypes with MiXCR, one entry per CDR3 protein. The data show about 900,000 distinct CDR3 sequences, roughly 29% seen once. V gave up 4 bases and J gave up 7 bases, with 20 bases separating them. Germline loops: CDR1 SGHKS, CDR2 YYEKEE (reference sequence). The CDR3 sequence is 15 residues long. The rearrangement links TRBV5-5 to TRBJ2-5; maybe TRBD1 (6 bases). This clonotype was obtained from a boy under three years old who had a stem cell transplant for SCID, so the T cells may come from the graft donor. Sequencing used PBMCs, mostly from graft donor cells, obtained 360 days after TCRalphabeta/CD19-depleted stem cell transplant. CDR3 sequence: CASSHSVQGFGTQYF. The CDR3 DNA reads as TGTGCCAGCAGCCATAGTGTACAGGGCTTCGGGACCCAGTACTTC.